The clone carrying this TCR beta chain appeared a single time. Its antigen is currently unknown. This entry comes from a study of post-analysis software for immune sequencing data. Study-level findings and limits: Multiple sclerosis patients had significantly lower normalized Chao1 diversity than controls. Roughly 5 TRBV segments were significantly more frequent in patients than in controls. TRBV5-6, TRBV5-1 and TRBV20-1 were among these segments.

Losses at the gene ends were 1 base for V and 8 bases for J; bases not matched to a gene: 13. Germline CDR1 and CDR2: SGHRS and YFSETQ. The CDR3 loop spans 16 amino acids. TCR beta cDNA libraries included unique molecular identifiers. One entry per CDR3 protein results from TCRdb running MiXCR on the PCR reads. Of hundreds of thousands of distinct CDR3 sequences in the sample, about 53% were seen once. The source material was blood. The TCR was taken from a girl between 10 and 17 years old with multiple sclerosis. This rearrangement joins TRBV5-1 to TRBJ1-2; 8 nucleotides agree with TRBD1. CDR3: CASSLTGTGPEGGYTF. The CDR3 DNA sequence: TGCGCCAGCAGCTTGACGGGGACAGGCCCCGAGGGCGGCTACACCTTC.